A single sample gave rise to the 13 T cell receptor beta chains below, sequenced in a study of cytomegalovirus exposure and HLA in healthy donors. In the PCR, 60 Vbeta and 13 Jbeta primers were used. TCRdb's copy holds only in-frame clones and misses some; the assay was immunoSEQ multiplex PCR. Altogether some 110,000 clones are present, around three quarters being singletons, with the ten largest covering approximately 5%. Sample: PBMCs. Receptors originate from a young woman in good health and CMV-seropositive.

CDR3 loop: CASSHRDRSYQPQHF. Written as DNA, the CDR3 is TGTGCCAGCAGCCACCGGGACAGGAGCTATCAGCCCCAGCATTTT. The V and J genes are TRBV28 and TRBJ1-5, with TRBD1 matching 8 bases. From germline, CDR1 is MDHEN and CDR2 SYDVKM. After removal of 6 bases from V and 5 bases from J, the junction contained 9 bases not matched to a gene. The CDR3 is 15 residues long.

The rearrangement uses TRBV6-1 and TRBJ2-1, with D possibly matching TRBD2 (5 bases). The CDR3 contains 15 residues. V lost 3 bases to trimming and J lost 9 bases, with 18 bases between them. Per the germline V gene, CDR1 is MNHNS and CDR2 is SASEGT. The CDR3 DNA reads TGTGCCAGCAGTGAGGGGTGGGAGAGGGTCCGTGAGCAGTTCTTC. As protein: CASSEGWERVREQFF.

This clone appeared a few times. This chain links TRBV6-6 with TRBJ2-1, with 9 bases that match TRBD2. Germline V gene data show CDR1 as MNHNY and CDR2 as SVGAGI (reference sequence). The CDR3 covers 16 residues. Trimming at V came to 1 base and at J to 7 bases, leaving 8 bases not matched to a gene. The CDR3 spells CASSYLAAGGRNEQFF. As DNA, the CDR3 is TGTGCCAGCAGTTACTTGGCAGCGGGAGGACGTAATGAGCAGTTCTTC.

This chain links TRBV5-1 with TRBJ2-1; TRBD2 agrees at 9 bases. J was trimmed by 1 base and V by 3 bases; bases with no gene match: 2. The CDR3 is made up of 15 amino acids. The germline CDR1 and CDR2 sequences are SGHRS and YFSETQ. The CDR3 loop reads CASSSSGGSYNEQFF. Written as DNA, the CDR3 is TGCGCCAGCAGCTCCAGCGGGGGGTCCTACAATGAGCAGTTCTTC.

The CDR3 coding sequence is TGCGCCAGCAGCGCCGGGACAGGGATCTACAATGAGCAGTTCTTC. Its protein is CASSAGTGIYNEQFF. V gene TRBV5-1 combines with J gene TRBJ2-1; TRBD1 agrees at 9 bases. Germline V gene data show CDR1 as SGHRS and CDR2 as YFSETQ. This CDR3 contains 15 residues. Trimming took 4 bases from V and 3 from J; bases not matched to a gene: 5. Using reference TRBV5-1 and TRBJ2-1 for the parts outside the CDR3, the full variable domain is KAGVTQTPRYLIKTRGQQVTLSCSPISGHRSVSWYQQTPGQGLQFLFEYFSETQRNKGNFPGRFSGRQFSNSRSEMNVSTLELGDSALYLCASSAGTGIYNEQFFGPGTRLTVL.

This clone was found a few times. The chain is built from TRBV29-1 and TRBJ2-7, with a weak D call TRBD2 (5 bases). This CDR3 is 15 amino acids long. Germline-derived CDR1 and CDR2 are SQVTM and ANQGSEA. Deletions cut 4 bases from V and 3 bases from J, with 19 bases between. DNA for the CDR3: TGCAGCGTTGCGTTTTCGGGGTTTAGTGACTACGAGCAGTACTTC. This encodes CSVAFSGFSDYEQYF.

The CDR3 nucleotides are TGTGCCAGCGGGGGGGACAGGTCTGGGGACATTCAGTACTTC. Its translation is CASGGDRSGDIQYF. V usage is TRBV7-9 and J usage is TRBJ2-4, with D tentatively TRBD1 (8 bases). CDR3 length equals 14 residues. V lost 8 bases to trimming and J lost 8 bases, with 19 bases between them. CDR1 and CDR2 (germline): SEHNR, FQNEAQ (reference sequence). The whole variable domain, remainder taken from reference TRBV7-9 and TRBJ2-4, is DTGVSQNPRHKITKRGQNVTFRCDPISEHNRLYWYRQTLGQGPEFLTYFQNEAQLEKSRLLSDRFSAERPKGSFSTLEIQRTEQGDSAMYLCASGGDRSGDIQYFGAGTRLSVL.

V gene TRBV28 combines with J gene TRBJ1-3; D possibly corresponds to TRBD1 (5 bases). The V end lost 2 bases, the J end lost 3 bases, and 8 bases lay between the germline ends. Germline values: CDR1 MDHEN, CDR2 SYDVKM. The CDR3 contains 14 residues. DNA of the CDR3: TGTGCCAGCAGTTTACGACAGTTTGGAAACACCATATATTTT. It is translated as CASSLRQFGNTIYF.

This chain connects TRBV18 to TRBJ2-1; 12 bases map to TRBD2. In germline, CDR1 is KGHSH, CDR2 LQKENI. The CDR3 is 15 residues long. Unmatched junction bases numbered 4, after V lost 3 bases and J lost 7 bases. The CDR3 region is CASSPTSGSGNEQFF. For the CDR3, the DNA is TGTGCCAGCTCACCGACTAGCGGGAGTGGTAATGAGCAGTTCTTC.

This chain links TRBV27 with TRBJ1-6, with 10 bases matching TRBD1. Germline V gene lookup returns CDR1 MNHEY and CDR2 SMNVEV (reference sequence). With V trimmed by 6 bases and J by 9 bases, 2 bases remained unmatched. There are 13 residues in the CDR3. CDR3 DNA: TGTGCCAGCAGGACAGGGGGCAGTTCACCCCTCCACTTT. Protein: CASRTGGSSPLHF.

The chain couples TRBV13 to TRBJ2-7; TRBD2 matches at 9 bases. The V gene end was trimmed by 0 bases and the J gene end by 2 bases; junction bases not matched to a gene: 5. The germline V gene encodes CDR1 PRHDT and CDR2 FYEKMQ (reference sequence). The CDR3 runs 16 residues. The CDR3 DNA reads as TGTGCCAGCAGCTTAGGTGTGACTAGCGGCGCCTACGAGCAGTACTTC. This sequence encodes CASSLGVTSGAYEQYF. Drawing the rest from reference TRBV13 and TRBJ2-7, the complete variable domain is AAGVIQSPRHLIKEKRETATLKCYPIPRHDTVYWYQQGPGQDPQFLISFYEKMQSDKGSIPDRFSAQQFSDYHSELNMSSLELGDSALYFCASSLGVTSGAYEQYFGPGTRLTVT.

The chain links TRBV28 to TRBJ2-2; D call uncertain. The CDR3 has 13 amino acids. Trimming pared 7 bases from V and 6 bases from J, leaving 12 bases between. The V gene's germline CDR1 is MDHEN and CDR2 SYDVKM. The CDR3 here is CASNQQVAGELFF. In nucleotides, the CDR3 is TGTGCCAGCAATCAGCAGGTAGCCGGGGAGCTGTTTTTT.

There are a few counts of this clone. The CDR3 coding sequence is TGTGCTAGTGGTTCTACCTATGGCTACACCTTC. This translates into CASGSTYGYTF. The chain recombines TRBV12-5 with TRBJ1-2; D gene ambiguous. The germline V gene has CDR1 LGHNT and CDR2 FRNRAP. V gave up 4 bases and J gave up 4 bases, with 4 bases separating them. The CDR3 has 11 amino acids.